Below, 24 T cell receptor beta chains from the same sample are listed, as sequenced in a study of T-cell reconstitution after alpha-beta-depleted transplantation in children (dated by TCRdb to the mid-2010s). The library was made by PCR. The reads were generated on an Illumina HiSeq 2500. Molecular barcoding was employed in the preparation of TCR libraries, with unique molecular identifiers being used to normalize TCRbeta repertoire quantification. The public sequencing data were trimmed at Q25 with fastp and processed into clonotypes with MiXCR by TCRdb, which kept only in-frame beta chains. All rows with the same CDR3 protein become a single entry with the most common DNA and genes. A total of a few hundred thousand distinct CDR3 sequences appear in this sample, 10% of them only once. Roughly 7% of the sample is in the top ten clones. Per the publication, the treatment or condition label means: allogeneic hematopoietic cell transplantation with graft depleted of TCRalphabeta T cells and CD19 B cells.

This specimen was PBMCs, taken before TCRalphabeta/CD19-depleted stem cell transplant. These receptors were obtained from a boy in the first two years of life with acute myeloid leukemia, due to receive a stem cell transplant.

There are many counts of this clonotype. The CDR3: CASSLYEGKSFSFEKLFF. CDR3 nucleotide sequence: TGTGCCAGCAGTTTATATGAGGGGAAGAGCTTTTCGTTTGAAAAACTGTTTTTT. The rearrangement links TRBV28 to TRBJ1-4; possibly TRBD1 for D (5 bases). The CDR3 is 18 amino acids. V was cut by 1 base and J by 7 bases, with 22 bases left in between. Germline-derived CDR1 and CDR2 are MDHEN and SYDVKM.

In this sample, this clonotype turned up many times. The rearrangement uses TRBV5-6 and TRBJ2-7; TRBD1 or TRBD2 may be the D gene (5 bases each). This CDR3 is 14 amino acids long. The germline V gene encodes CDR1 SGHDT and CDR2 YYEEEE. Trimming took off 4 bases at V and 2 bases at J, with 13 bases between the two ends. As DNA, the CDR3 is TGTGCCAGCAGCAGCCGGGACGCCGCCTACGAGCAGTACTTC. This codes for CASSSRDAAYEQYF. The full variable domain, with the rest looked up from reference TRBV5-6 and TRBJ2-7, is DAGVTQSPTHLIKTRGQQVTLRCSPKSGHDTVSWYQQALGQGPQFIFQYYEEEERQRGNFPDRFSGHQFPNYSSELNVNALLLGDSALYLCASSSRDAAYEQYFGPGTRLTVT.

The sample holds many counts of this clonotype. V usage is TRBV29-1 and J usage is TRBJ1-1; D remains ambiguous. CDR1 is SQVTM and CDR2 is ANQGSEA in the germline V gene. The CDR3 is 13 residues long. The V gene lost 0 bases and the J gene lost 5 bases, with 10 bases spanning the gap. This CDR3 reads CSVEDVHSTEAFF. The CDR3 DNA is TGCAGCGTTGAAGACGTGCACTCGACTGAAGCTTTCTTT. Based on the CDR3 plus reference TRBV29-1 and TRBJ1-1, the full variable domain is SAVISQKPSRDICQRGTSLTIQCQVDSQVTMMFWYRQQPGQSLTLIATANQGSEATYESGFVIDKFPISRPNLTFSTLTVSNMSPEDSSIYLCSVEDVHSTEAFFGQGTRLTVV.

This clonotype was counted many times. The chain uses TRBV11-2 and TRBJ1-2, with a possible D match to TRBD1 (6 bases). Germline CDR1 SGHAT, CDR2 FQNNGV. V was cut by 0 bases and J by 9 bases, with 14 bases left in between. The CDR3 contains 14 residues. The CDR3 DNA is TGTGCCAGCAGCTTAGATCGGACAGCAGGAAGCTACACCTTC. Residues: CASSLDRTAGSYTF.

The J gene is TRBJ1-1, the V gene TRBV28, with 7 positions matching TRBD1. V lost 5 bases to trimming and J lost 1 base; unmatched junction nucleotides: 7. From germline, CDR1 is MDHEN and CDR2 SYDVKM. The CDR3 is made up of 15 amino acids. The CDR3 loop is CASSTYRTGNTEAFF. The CDR3 bases are TGTGCCAGCAGTACATACCGGACAGGGAACACTGAAGCTTTCTTT.

This clonotype was seen many times. The V and J genes are TRBV12-3 or TRBV12-4 and TRBJ2-6; tentatively, D is TRBD1 or TRBD2 (5 bases each). The CDR3 totals 17 residues. The germline V and J ends were trimmed by 6 bases and 0 bases, with 15 bases remaining between them. CDR3 residues: CASSPRGLFSGANVLTF. The CDR3 nucleotides read TGTGCCAGCAGCCCGAGGGGCCTTTTCTCTGGGGCCAACGTCCTGACTTTC.

This clonotype has only a few counts. The chain joins TRBV10-3 to TRBJ2-6; TRBD1 agrees at 7 bases. Germline-derived CDR1 and CDR2 are ENHRY and SYGVKD. This CDR3 has 15 amino acids. The junction had 7 bases not matched to a gene; V was cut back by 10 bases and J by 1 base. The CDR3 sequence is CANRDSYSGANVLTF. The DNA of the CDR3 is TGTGCCAACCGGGACAGTTATTCTGGGGCCAACGTCCTGACTTTC.

About this clonotype itself: This may come from a read error, since a much larger clone is one base off. J is TRBJ2-1 and V is TRBV10-3, with 12 bases lining up with TRBD1. With 3 bases clipped from V and 10 bases from J, the junction kept 13 bases outside the gene matches. The CDR3 extends over 17 amino acids. Germline values: CDR1 ENHRY, CDR2 SYGVKD. CDR3 sequence: CAISDPGTGGAGVEQFF. DNA of the CDR3: TGTGCCATCAGTGACCCCGGGACAGGGGGCGCGGGAGTGGAGCAGTTCTTC.

This clonotype came up many times. The J gene is TRBJ2-1, the V gene TRBV5-4; 9 bases are a match to TRBD1. CDR1 is SGHNT and CDR2 is YYREEE in the germline V gene (reference sequence). The CDR3 covers 15 residues. V lost 3 bases to trimming and J lost 4 bases; unmatched junction nucleotides: 5. CDR3 sequence (DNA): TGTGCCAGCAGCTCCGGGACAGGGCATTACAATGAGCAGTTCTTC. It is translated as CASSSGTGHYNEQFF.

About this clonotype: This may come from a read error, since a much larger clone is one base off. The V and J genes are TRBV4-3 and TRBJ1-1; D is undetermined. Trimming stripped 6 bases from V and 1 base from J, with 15 bases between. Germline values: CDR1 LGHNA, CDR2 YSLEER. This CDR3 spans 15 amino acids. The CDR3 spells CASRQMGLGNTEAFF. CDR3 in DNA: TGCGCCAGCAGACAAATGGGTTTAGGGAACACTGAAGCTTTCTTT.

The rearrangement links TRBV7-9 to TRBJ2-5, with 15 bases matching TRBD2. V dropped 1 base and J dropped 5; count of bases not matched to a gene: 2. The germline V gene has CDR1 SEHNR and CDR2 FQNEAQ (reference sequence). The CDR3 contains 16 residues. The CDR3 region is CASSLDGTSGRETQYF. The CDR3 nucleotides read TGTGCCAGCAGCTTAGACGGGACTAGCGGGAGGGAGACCCAGTACTTC.

This clonotype was seen many times. The V and J genes are TRBV12-3 or TRBV12-4 and TRBJ1-5, with TRBD1 identical over 9 bases. With V trimmed by 6 bases and J by 5 bases, 11 bases remained unmatched. The CDR3 covers 16 residues. CDR3 region: CASRPTGGGGYQPQHF. Written as DNA, the CDR3 is TGTGCCAGCAGACCTACAGGGGGCGGAGGTTATCAGCCCCAGCATTTT.

This clonotype was detected many times. In DNA form, the CDR3 reads TGTGCCAGCAGCGCCACTAGCGGGAGCCGGAACACCGGGGAGCTGTTTTTT. Protein product: CASSATSGSRNTGELFF. The chain employs TRBV7-3 and TRBJ2-2; TRBD2 aligns across 11 bases. The trim removed 5 bases at V and 1 base at J, leaving 6 bases unmatched. The CDR3 runs 17 residues. Looked up from germline, CDR1 is SGHTA and CDR2 is FQGTGA.

The chain combines TRBV2 with TRBJ2-7; D remains unclear. CDR3 length: 15 amino acids. The ends were cut back, 3 bases at V and 0 bases at J, with 12 bases in the middle. CDR1 and CDR2 (germline): SNHLY, FYNNEI. The chain's CDR3 is CASSDGFPSSYEQYF. As DNA, the CDR3 is TGTGCCAGCAGTGACGGTTTCCCCAGCTCCTACGAGCAGTACTTC.

This clonotype was counted ten times or more. V gene TRBV7-2 combines with J gene TRBJ2-1; D gene ambiguous. V lost 1 base to trimming and J lost 9 bases, with 13 bases between them. Germline CDR1 and CDR2: SGHTA and FQGNSA. The CDR3 runs 14 residues. The CDR3 region is CASSLEVRVPEQFF. The CDR3 DNA is TGTGCCAGCAGCTTAGAGGTCCGGGTCCCTGAGCAGTTCTTC.

Many counts were recorded for this clonotype. J is TRBJ2-5 and V is TRBV7-2, with D unclear. The CDR3 loop spans 14 amino acids. The germline V gene has CDR1 SGHTA and CDR2 FQGNSA. V lost 2 bases and J lost 5, with 12 bases in between. The CDR3 here is CASSLSGPEETQYF. In DNA, the CDR3 is TGTGCCAGCAGCTTAAGTGGGCCGGAGGAGACCCAGTACTTC. The full variable domain, its missing parts supplied by reference TRBV7-2 and TRBJ2-5, is GAGVSQSPSNKVTEKGKDVELRCDPISGHTALYWYRQSLGQGLEFLIYFQGNSAPDKSGLPSDRFSAERTGGSVSTLTIQRTQQEDSAVYLCASSLSGPEETQYFGPGTRLLVL.

This clonotype was seen repeatedly, ten times or more. CDR3 region: CASSYDSGLAGELFF. The CDR3 nucleotides are TGTGCCAGCAGTTACGACTCAGGACTAGCCGGGGAGCTGTTTTTT. The V call is TRBV6-5, the J call TRBJ2-2; 7 bases map to TRBD2. CDR3 length: 15 residues. Germline V gene sequence: CDR1 MNHEY, CDR2 SVGAGI. V trimming: 2 bases; J trimming: 6 bases; junction bases outside the gene matches: 6.

This clonotype was picked up many times. The chain recombines TRBV11-2 with TRBJ2-1, with a possible D match to TRBD2 (6 bases). V gave up 5 bases and J gave up 7 bases, with 18 bases separating them. CDR1 SGHAT and CDR2 FQNNGV come from the germline V gene. The CDR3 spans 15 residues. The CDR3 is CASSPYRRGGNEQFF. CDR3 bases: TGTGCCAGCAGCCCGTACCGGCGGGGTGGGAATGAGCAGTTCTTC. The full variable domain, rest sourced from reference TRBV11-2 and TRBJ2-1, is EAGVAQSPRYKIIEKRQSVAFWCNPISGHATLYWYQQILGQGPKLLIQFQNNGVVDDSQLPKDRFSAERLKGVDSTLKIQPAKLEDSAVYLCASSPYRRGGNEQFFGPGTRLTVL.

This clonotype was counted at least ten times. This rearrangement joins TRBV28 to TRBJ2-7; D is possibly TRBD1 (6 bases). Trimming took 6 bases from V and 1 from J, leaving 13 bases between them. This CDR3 has 14 residues. Looked up from germline, CDR1 is MDHEN and CDR2 is SYDVKM. CDR3 DNA: TGTGCCAGCAGGCCCCCGACAGGATCCTACGAGCAGTACTTC. Translation: CASRPPTGSYEQYF.

The gene calls are TRBV27 and TRBJ2-7; D unclear. This CDR3 comprises 13 residues. In germline, CDR1 is MNHEY, CDR2 SMNVEV (reference sequence). V dropped 4 bases and J dropped 2 bases, with 9 bases sitting between them. CDR3 coding DNA: TGTGCCAGCAGTTCCCGACCCGCCTACGAGCAGTACTTC. Encoded protein: CASSSRPAYEQYF.

Comment on this clonotype: It may be a read error: a sequence one base away is much more abundant. The chain uses TRBV12-3 or TRBV12-4 and TRBJ2-7; D possibly matches TRBD1 or TRBD2 (5 bases each). The CDR3 has 14 amino acids. The germline V and J ends were trimmed by 8 bases and 2 bases, with 16 bases remaining between them. CDR3 coding DNA: TGTGCCAGCGGGCCTACGGGGCTTACCTACGAGCAGTACTTC. Translated: CASGPTGLTYEQYF.

The V call is TRBV10-3, the J call TRBJ2-5; no clear D. Germline V CDR1 and CDR2: ENHRY, SYGVKD. The CDR3 sequence is 13 residues long. Trimming took 3 bases from V and 5 from J, leaving 10 bases between them. The CDR3 nucleotides are TGTGCCATCAGTGACCGACCGTCGGAGACCCAGTACTTC. Residues: CAISDRPSETQYF.

Many counts were recorded for this clonotype. The chain links TRBV27 to TRBJ2-2; TRBD2 agrees at 9 bases. The CDR3 runs 15 residues. Germline values: CDR1 MNHEY, CDR2 SMNVEV (reference sequence). Trimming removed 4 bases from V and 5 bases from J; junction bases left unmatched: 5. CDR3 sequence (DNA): TGTGCCAGCAGTTCCGTGACTAGCGGTACCGGGGAGCTGTTTTTT. Its translation: CASSSVTSGTGELFF.

This clonotype has at least ten counts. This sequence joins TRBV28 and TRBJ2-5, with a possible D match to TRBD1 (6 bases). Germline V gene lookup returns CDR1 MDHEN and CDR2 SYDVKM. The CDR3 covers 15 residues. The V and J ends lost 3 bases and 4 bases respectively, with 15 bases between them. The CDR3 DNA follows: TGTGCCAGCAGTTTGAGGCAGGGGAGTAGAGAGACCCAGTACTTC. As protein: CASSLRQGSRETQYF.